The next 5 T cell receptor beta chains were all read from a single sample in a study of PD-L1 blockade in urothelial cancer. The sample's time point: pretreatment peripheral blood. Clones were sequenced by immunoSEQ multiplex PCR, and TCRdb holds only the in-frame ones, with some missing. The data show tens of thousands of clones, 84% seen once. The material was PBMCs, obtained around atezolizumab (anti-PD-L1) treatment. These receptors were taken from a woman aged 70 to 79 with urothelial cancer.

This clone appeared once. The chain links TRBV5-1 to TRBJ2-3; 7 bases map to TRBD1. The CDR3 has 13 residues. Looked up from germline, CDR1 is SGHRS and CDR2 is YFSETQ. The V and J ends lost 4 bases and 5 bases, in that order; junction bases with no gene match: 4. The CDR3 protein is CASSLGQQDTQYF. CDR3 nucleotide sequence: TGCGCCAGCAGCCTGGGACAGCAAGATACGCAGTATTTT.

This clone was seen once. V and J are TRBV2 and TRBJ2-5, with 9 bases aligning to TRBD1. The ends lost 5 bases at V and 5 bases at J; junction bases unmatched: 9. CDR1 and CDR2 (germline): SNHLY, FYNNEI. CDR3 length equals 15 residues. The CDR3 nucleotides are TGTGCCAGCAGTTACACAGGGGGCTCGGGGGAGACCCAGTACTTC. Its protein is CASSYTGGSGETQYF.

The V and J genes are TRBV28 and TRBJ2-3; possibly TRBD2 for D (6 bases). Germline V gene lookup returns CDR1 MDHEN and CDR2 SYDVKM. Between the trimmed V and J ends, which lost 4 bases and 2 bases, there was a span of 19 bases. This CDR3 has 17 amino acids. The CDR3 loop reads CASSYSPRETPTDTQYF. The CDR3 nucleotides are TGTGCCAGCAGTTATAGCCCGCGGGAAACTCCCACAGATACGCAGTATTTT.

The DNA for the CDR3 is TGTGCCAGTAGTGTCACAGGGTCGCAAGAGACCCAGTACTTC. Its translation is CASSVTGSQETQYF. The chain couples TRBV19 to TRBJ2-5, with a possible D match to TRBD1 (6 bases). CDR3 length: 14 amino acids. V lost 5 bases to trimming and J lost 2 bases, with 12 bases between them. The germline V gene encodes CDR1 LNHDA and CDR2 SQIVND (reference sequence).

The chain employs TRBV10-1 and TRBJ2-5, with 9 bases fitting TRBD2. The CDR3 extends over 13 amino acids. Trimming took 6 bases from V and 5 from J; bases not matched to a gene: 4. In germline, CDR1 is WNHNN, CDR2 SYGVQD (reference sequence). The CDR3 sequence: CASSGTSLETQYF. CDR3 DNA: TGCGCCAGCAGCGGGACTAGCCTGGAGACCCAGTACTTC.